Detailed here is one T cell receptor beta chain. Its antigen is as yet unknown. Sequenced by immunoSEQ multiplex PCR; TCRdb stores in-frame clones only, minus some. The sample includes 55,000 to 80,000 clones, over 75% seen only once; the top ten take 0.25% to 0.3%. The data derive from a study of OX40 agonist ivuxolimab in advanced cancers. Study summary: At doses from 0.01 to 10 mg/kg, patients were given intravenous ivuxolimab every 2 weeks. Study results and limitations: Expanded clones were, on average, more numerous in CD8+ T cells than in CD4+.

The TCR sequence derives from an adult with an advanced solid tumor such as melanoma, head and neck, liver or kidney cancer. This specimen was CD4+ or CD8+ T cells sorted from blood, taken in a trial of the OX40 agonist ivuxolimab.

The CDR3 is CASSLEGTARGYTF. The CDR3 nucleotides are TGTGCCAGCAGCTTAGAGGGGACAGCGCGCGGCTACACCTTC. The chain carries TRBV11-3 and TRBJ1-2, with 7 bases fitting TRBD1. The CDR3 is made up of 14 amino acids. The germline V gene has CDR1 SGHNT and CDR2 YENEEA. Trimming at V came to 0 bases and at J to 8 bases, leaving 6 bases not matched to a gene.